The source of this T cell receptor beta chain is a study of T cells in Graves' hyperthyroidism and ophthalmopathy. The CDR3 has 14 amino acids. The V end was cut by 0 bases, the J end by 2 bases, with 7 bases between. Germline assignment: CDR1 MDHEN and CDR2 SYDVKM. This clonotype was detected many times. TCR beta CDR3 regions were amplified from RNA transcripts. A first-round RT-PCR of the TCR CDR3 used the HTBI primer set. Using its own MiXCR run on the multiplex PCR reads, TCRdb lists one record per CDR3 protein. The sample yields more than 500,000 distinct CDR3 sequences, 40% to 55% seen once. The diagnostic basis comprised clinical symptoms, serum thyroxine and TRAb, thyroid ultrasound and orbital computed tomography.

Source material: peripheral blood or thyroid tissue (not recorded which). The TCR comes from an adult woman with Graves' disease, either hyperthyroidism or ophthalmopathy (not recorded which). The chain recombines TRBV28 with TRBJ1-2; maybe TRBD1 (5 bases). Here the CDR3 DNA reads TGTGCCAGCAGTTTATGGGGGGGGAACTATGGCTACACCTTC. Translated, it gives CASSLWGGNYGYTF.